This passage covers 27 T cell receptor beta chains from one sample sequenced in a study of cytotoxic CD8 clonotypes in ibrutinib-treated CLL. Sequencing used immunoSEQ multiplex PCR; TCRdb keeps in-frame clones, though not all of them. This sample has fewer than 90,000 clones, with around 84% found just once. The sequencing here drew on PBMCs, taken before ibrutinib treatment. These receptors originate from a human donor with chronic lymphocytic leukemia.

The V gene is TRBV19, the J gene TRBJ2-2; D possibly corresponds to TRBD1 (5 bases). V dropped 6 bases and J dropped 3 bases, with 20 bases sitting between them. CDR3 length equals 17 residues. Germline V gives CDR1 LNHDA, CDR2 SQIVND (reference sequence). DNA of the CDR3: TGTGCCAGTAGCTCGTTCGGTCTCAGGGTATACACCGGGGAGCTGTTTTTT. Protein: CASSSFGLRVYTGELFF. The complete variable domain, with remaining parts taken from reference TRBV19 and TRBJ2-2, reads DGGITQSPKYLFRKEGQNVTLSCEQNLNHDAMYWYRQDPGQGLRLIYYSQIVNDFQKGDIAEGYSVSREKKESFPLTVTSAQKNPTAFYLCASSSFGLRVYTGELFFGEGSRLTVL.

This clone was counted only a few times. Relative to the germline gene, one junction end is altered; a read error may explain this. The chain has TRBV19 and TRBJ2-3; D not resolved. This CDR3 spans 14 amino acids. Germline loops: CDR1 LNHDA, CDR2 SQIVND (reference sequence). Written as DNA, the CDR3 is TGTGCCAGTAGTTTAGAGACTGGCACAGATACGCAGTATTTT. Its translation is CASSLETGTDTQYF.

This chain connects TRBV6-1 to TRBJ1-5; no definite D call. Germline V gene lookup returns CDR1 MNHNS and CDR2 SASEGT. The CDR3 has 11 amino acids. V was shortened by 5 bases and J by 11 bases, with 10 bases between the two germline ends. The chain's CDR3 is CASSRDEAQHF. CDR3 DNA: TGTGCCAGCAGTCGGGATGAGGCCCAGCATTTT.

The V and J genes are TRBV4-1 and TRBJ2-7; TRBD1 might be the D (6 bases). CDR1 and CDR2 from the germline V gene are MGHRA and YSYEKL. CDR3 length equals 15 residues. The germline V and J ends were trimmed by 0 bases and 6 bases, with 15 bases remaining between them. This chain's CDR3 is CASSQEATGLVEQYF. For the CDR3, the DNA is TGCGCCAGCAGCCAAGAAGCTACAGGGCTCGTCGAGCAGTACTTC.

This clone is a singleton in its sample. The V and J genes are TRBV6-5 and TRBJ1-5, with TRBD1 identical over 10 bases. Germline CDR1 reads MNHEY; CDR2 reads SVGAGI. The CDR3 length is 16 residues. The trim removed 0 bases at V and 4 bases at J, leaving 3 bases unmatched. The DNA of the CDR3 is TGTGCCAGCAGTTACTCGGGACAGGGGAAGAATCAGCCCCAGCATTTT. Translating gives CASSYSGQGKNQPQHF.

This chain links TRBV29-1 with TRBJ2-7; D possibly corresponds to TRBD1 (9 bases). The germline CDR1 and CDR2 sequences are SQVTM and ANQGSEA. Trimming cost V 7 bases and J 6 bases, with 28 bases left between them. The CDR3 loop spans 16 amino acids. The CDR3 loop reads CSATGGSAGAISEQYF. The CDR3 coding sequence is TGCAGCGCGACAGGGGGTTCAGCGGGAGCGATATCCGAGCAGTACTTC.

The J gene is TRBJ2-7, the V gene TRBV27; 12 nucleotides match TRBD2. With 5 bases clipped from V and 3 bases from J, the junction kept 2 bases outside the gene matches. In germline, CDR1 is MNHEY, CDR2 SMNVEV (reference sequence). This CDR3 spans 14 amino acids. The CDR3 is CASSRTSGVYEQYF. Here the CDR3 DNA reads TGTGCCAGCAGTAGGACTAGCGGGGTCTACGAGCAGTACTTC.

The chain joins TRBV27 to TRBJ2-3; tentatively, D is TRBD1 (6 bases). This CDR3 comprises 14 residues. The V end lost 4 bases, the J end lost 3 bases, and 11 bases lay between the germline ends. The V gene's germline CDR1 is MNHEY and CDR2 SMNVEV (reference sequence). The DNA for the CDR3 is TGTGCCAGCAGTTACAGGGTTGTGACAGATACGCAGTATTTT. Protein product: CASSYRVVTDTQYF.

The rearrangement uses TRBV28 and TRBJ2-1; 9 positions match TRBD1. CDR1 is MDHEN, CDR2 SYDVKM, per germline. J was trimmed by 9 bases and V by 7 bases; bases with no gene match: 7. CDR3 length: 13 amino acids. CDR3 bases: TGTGCCAGCACAGGGACAGGGTCGAGTGAGCAGTTCTTC. Encoded protein: CASTGTGSSEQFF. The variable domain in full, completed from reference TRBV28 and TRBJ2-1, reads DVKVTQSSRYLVKRTGEKVFLECVQDMDHENMFWYRQDPGLGLRLIYFSYDVKMKEKGDIPEGYSVSREKKERFSLILESASTNQTSMYLCASTGTGSSEQFFGPGTRLTVL.

This clone was seen a single time. The rearrangement uses TRBV9 and TRBJ2-3; TRBD2 matches 14 bases. The V gene end was trimmed by 3 bases and the J gene end by 2 bases; junction bases not matched to a gene: 8. Germline loops: CDR1 SGDLS, CDR2 YYNGEE. CDR3 length: 18 residues. CDR3 DNA: TGTGCCAGCAGCGCGCGGGGACTAGCGGGAGTTTACACAGATACGCAGTATTTT. Its protein is CASSARGLAGVYTDTQYF.

The J gene is TRBJ1-5, the V gene TRBV28; TRBD1 is a possible D gene (5 bases). Per the germline V gene, CDR1 is MDHEN and CDR2 is SYDVKM. V was shortened by 2 bases and J by 5 bases, with 13 bases between the two germline ends. The CDR3 totals 15 residues. The DNA for the CDR3 is TGTGCCAGCAGTTTAGGGGGAAATATGTATCAGCCCCAGCATTTT. Amino acid sequence: CASSLGGNMYQPQHF.

The CDR3 loop is CASSLSGGRVDEQFF. CDR3 DNA: TGTGCCAGCAGTTTATCGGGCGGGAGGGTCGATGAGCAGTTCTTC. The gene calls are TRBV27 and TRBJ2-1; 9 bases are a match to TRBD2. The length of the CDR3 is 15 residues. Germline values: CDR1 MNHEY, CDR2 SMNVEV (reference sequence). The J segment lost 8 bases and the V segment lost 0 bases, leaving 5 bases of the junction unmatched.

J is TRBJ2-5 and V is TRBV2, with D possibly being TRBD1 (6 bases). CDR3 size: 14 residues. Germline loops: CDR1 SNHLY, CDR2 FYNNEI. Trimming shortened V by 2 bases and J by 4 bases, and 11 bases separated the two germline ends. The CDR3 loop is CASSEYRAVETQYF. CDR3 nucleotides: TGTGCCAGCAGTGAATACAGGGCGGTAGAGACCCAGTACTTC.

This clone is a singleton in its sample. The chain combines TRBV7-9 with TRBJ1-5; D possibly corresponds to TRBD1 (5 bases). V was shortened by 5 bases and J by 2 bases, with 16 bases between the two germline ends. Germline V gene sequence: CDR1 SEHNR, CDR2 FQNEAQ (reference sequence). This CDR3 is built from 16 residues. CDR3 in amino acids: CASSGRGDVRNQPQHF. For the CDR3, the DNA is TGTGCCAGCAGCGGACGAGGGGATGTGCGCAATCAGCCCCAGCATTTT.

This rearrangement joins TRBV5-1 to TRBJ2-7; TRBD1 might be the D (5 bases). The V gene's germline CDR1 is SGHRS and CDR2 YFSETQ. The V and J ends lost 0 bases and 1 base respectively, with 11 bases between them. The CDR3 spans 15 residues. The CDR3 nucleotides read TGCGCCAGCAGCTTGGGACAGCCGAATTCCTACGAGCAGTACTTC. Translated, it gives CASSLGQPNSYEQYF.

The chain recombines TRBV28 with TRBJ2-5; D might be TRBD1 (6 bases). The CDR3 consists of 15 residues. V was trimmed by 3 bases and J by 3 bases, leaving 14 bases between them. Germline CDR1 MDHEN, CDR2 SYDVKM. The CDR3 protein is CASSLFGAGEETQYF. In nucleotides, the CDR3 is TGTGCCAGCAGTTTGTTTGGGGCAGGGGAAGAGACCCAGTACTTC.

V gene TRBV5-4 combines with J gene TRBJ2-7; no reliable D call. The V gene lost 0 bases and the J gene lost 3 bases, with 4 bases spanning the gap. The CDR3 consists of 12 residues. The germline V gene encodes CDR1 SGHNT and CDR2 YYREEE (reference sequence). In nucleotides, the CDR3 is TGTGCCAGCAGCTTGGAGGGCTACGAGCAGTACTTC. This sequence encodes CASSLEGYEQYF.

The chain joins TRBV28 to TRBJ2-5; 9 nucleotides align to TRBD2. V lost 2 bases to trimming and J lost 5 bases; unmatched junction nucleotides: 9. The CDR3 consists of 16 residues. Germline lookup yields CDR1 MDHEN and CDR2 SYDVKM. The CDR3 spells CASSLLAGTNRETQYF. DNA of the CDR3: TGTGCCAGCAGTTTACTAGCGGGAACCAATAGGGAGACCCAGTACTTC.

The chain employs TRBV5-4 and TRBJ2-5; the match to TRBD2 covers 13 bases. Trimming at V came to 5 bases and at J to 7 bases, leaving 5 bases not matched to a gene. CDR3 length equals 14 residues. Germline CDR1 is SGHNT and CDR2 is YYREEE (reference sequence). Here the CDR3 reads CASRLAGGPATQYF. CDR3 DNA sequence: TGTGCCAGCAGACTAGCGGGAGGGCCGGCGACCCAGTACTTC.

The genes are TRBV7-2 and TRBJ2-7, with D unclear. In germline, CDR1 is SGHTA, CDR2 FQGNSA. The CDR3 runs 12 residues. V lost 5 bases to trimming and J lost 4 bases, with 9 bases between them. This CDR3 reads CASSVNRYEQYF. DNA for the CDR3: TGTGCCAGCAGCGTAAATAGGTACGAGCAGTACTTC.

This sequence joins TRBV14 and TRBJ2-3; D gene ambiguous. The germline V gene has CDR1 SGHDN and CDR2 FVKESK. The CDR3 sequence is 15 residues long. V lost 0 bases and J lost 2, with 9 bases in between. CDR3 loop: CASSQDRRFTDTQYF. The CDR3 DNA follows: TGTGCCAGCAGCCAAGATCGCCGGTTCACAGATACGCAGTATTTT.

V gene TRBV11-2 combines with J gene TRBJ2-7; D is perhaps TRBD1 or TRBD2 (5 bases each). V lost 5 bases to trimming and J lost 2 bases, with 13 bases between them. The CDR3 sequence is 14 residues long. Per the germline V gene, CDR1 is SGHAT and CDR2 is FQNNGV. The CDR3 reads CASSRNQGPYEQYF. Written as DNA, the CDR3 is TGTGCCAGCAGCCGAAATCAGGGACCCTACGAGCAGTACTTC.

The chain uses TRBV7-8 and TRBJ2-5, with TRBD1 identical over 9 bases. Germline lookup yields CDR1 SGHVS and CDR2 FQNEAQ. Germline trimming cut 0 bases from V and 5 bases from J; bases unmatched to any gene: 7. CDR3 length equals 16 residues. In DNA form, the CDR3 reads TGTGCCAGCAGCTTAGCAATAGGGACAGGGTCGGAGACCCAGTACTTC. This codes for CASSLAIGTGSETQYF.

The J gene is TRBJ1-1, the V gene TRBV6-5; the match to TRBD1 covers 11 bases. The germline gives CDR1 MNHEY, CDR2 SVGAGI. J gave up 4 bases and V 8 bases, and 3 bases lay outside the gene matches. CDR3 length equals 13 residues. The CDR3 sequence: CASAGTGGTEAFF. CDR3 sequence (DNA): TGTGCCAGCGCCGGGACAGGGGGCACTGAAGCTTTCTTT.

In its sample, this clone was seen a few times. The V gene is TRBV18, the J gene TRBJ1-2; tentative D call: TRBD1 (5 bases). The CDR3 contains 15 residues. V lost 3 bases and J lost 3, with 14 bases in between. Germline V gives CDR1 KGHSH, CDR2 LQKENI. CDR3 protein: CASSPGAGSDYGYTF. CDR3 coding DNA: TGTGCCAGCTCACCCGGGGCGGGGTCGGACTATGGCTACACCTTC.

CDR3 sequence reads: CASSLEGSVAGGRNNEQFF. The CDR3 DNA follows: TGTGCCAGCAGCTTAGAGGGATCGGTAGCGGGAGGGCGGAACAATGAGCAGTTCTTC. The rearrangement links TRBV7-8 to TRBJ2-1, with 11 positions matching TRBD2. Per the germline V gene, CDR1 is SGHVS and CDR2 is FQNEAQ. Trimming at V came to 1 base and at J to 5 bases, leaving 13 bases not matched to a gene. The CDR3 contains 19 residues.

This chain joins TRBV11-3 and TRBJ1-1, with D maybe TRBD1 (5 bases). CDR3 length: 13 amino acids. CDR1 and CDR2 (germline): SGHNT, YENEEA. V was trimmed by 3 bases and J by 1 base, leaving 6 bases between them. CDR3 loop: CASSLTANTEAFF. CDR3 nucleotides: TGTGCCAGCAGCTTGACAGCGAACACTGAAGCTTTCTTT.